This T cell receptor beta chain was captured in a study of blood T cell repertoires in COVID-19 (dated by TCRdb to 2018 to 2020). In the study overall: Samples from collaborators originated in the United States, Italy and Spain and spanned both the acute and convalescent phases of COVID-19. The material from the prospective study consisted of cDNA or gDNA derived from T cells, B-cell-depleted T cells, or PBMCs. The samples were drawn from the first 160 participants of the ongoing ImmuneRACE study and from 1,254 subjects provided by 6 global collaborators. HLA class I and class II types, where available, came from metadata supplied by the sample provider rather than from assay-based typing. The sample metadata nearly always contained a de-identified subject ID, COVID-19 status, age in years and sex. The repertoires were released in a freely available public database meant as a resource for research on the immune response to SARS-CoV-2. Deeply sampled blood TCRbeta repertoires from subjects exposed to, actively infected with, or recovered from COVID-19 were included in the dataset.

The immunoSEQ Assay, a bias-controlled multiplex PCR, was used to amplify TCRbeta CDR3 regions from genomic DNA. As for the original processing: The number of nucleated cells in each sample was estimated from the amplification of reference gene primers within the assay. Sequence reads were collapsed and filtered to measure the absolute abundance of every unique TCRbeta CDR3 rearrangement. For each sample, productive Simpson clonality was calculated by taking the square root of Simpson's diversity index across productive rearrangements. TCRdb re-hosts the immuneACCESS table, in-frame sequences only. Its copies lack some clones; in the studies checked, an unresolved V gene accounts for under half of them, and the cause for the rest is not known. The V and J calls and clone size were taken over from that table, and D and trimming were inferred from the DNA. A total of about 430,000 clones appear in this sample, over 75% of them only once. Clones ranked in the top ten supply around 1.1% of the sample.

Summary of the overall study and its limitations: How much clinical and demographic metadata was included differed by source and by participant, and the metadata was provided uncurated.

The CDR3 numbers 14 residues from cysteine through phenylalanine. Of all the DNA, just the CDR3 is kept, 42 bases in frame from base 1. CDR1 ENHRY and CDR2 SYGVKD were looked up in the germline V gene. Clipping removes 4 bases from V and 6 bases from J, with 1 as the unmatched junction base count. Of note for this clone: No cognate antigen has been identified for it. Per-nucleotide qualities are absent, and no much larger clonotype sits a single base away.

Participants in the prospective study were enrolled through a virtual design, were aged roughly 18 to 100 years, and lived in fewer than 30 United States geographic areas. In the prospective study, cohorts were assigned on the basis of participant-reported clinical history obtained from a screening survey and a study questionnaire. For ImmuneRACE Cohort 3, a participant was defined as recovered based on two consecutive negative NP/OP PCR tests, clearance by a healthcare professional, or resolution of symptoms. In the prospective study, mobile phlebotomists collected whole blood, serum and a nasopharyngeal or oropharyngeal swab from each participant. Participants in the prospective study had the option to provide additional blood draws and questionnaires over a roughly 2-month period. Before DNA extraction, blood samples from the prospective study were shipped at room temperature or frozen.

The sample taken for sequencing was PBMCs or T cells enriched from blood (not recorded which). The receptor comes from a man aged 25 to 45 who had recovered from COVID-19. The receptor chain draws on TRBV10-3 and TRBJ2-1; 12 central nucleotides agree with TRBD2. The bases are TGTGCCATCAGTGGGACTAGCGGGACCAATGAGCAGTTCTTC. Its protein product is CAISGTSGTNEQFF.